The 18 T cell receptor beta chains below all came from one sample that was sequenced in a study of monozygotic twins with inflammatory bowel disease. Reprocessing the 5' RACE reads, TCRdb reports a single entry for every CDR3 protein and omits DNA. This sample carries more than 300,000 distinct CDR3 sequences, with just over 2.5% going to the ten biggest clones. Sequencing used blood. The receptors originated from a human donor with ulcerative colitis or Crohn's disease, or a healthy co-twin of an affected twin (not recorded which).

The chain uses TRBV5-4 and TRBJ2-1. CDR1 is SGHNT, CDR2 YYREEE, per germline (reference sequence). This CDR3 comprises 12 residues. The CDR3 region is CASGGAYNEQFF.

The V call is TRBV5-4, the J call TRBJ2-5; TCRdb outputs TRBD2, but without DNA this stays unchecked. Germline values: CDR1 SGHNT, CDR2 YYREEE (reference sequence). The CDR3 extends over 14 amino acids. CDR3 loop: CASSSGGRQETQYF. The full variable domain, rest sourced from reference TRBV5-4 and TRBJ2-5, is ETGVTQSPTHLIKTRGQQVTLRCSSQSGHNTVSWYQQALGQGPQFIFQYYREEENGRGNFPPRFSGLQFPNYSSELNVNALELDDSALYLCASSSGGRQETQYFGPGTRLLVL.

This rearrangement joins TRBV27 to TRBJ1-5; absent DNA, TCRdb's TRBD1 call cannot be checked. The CDR3 loop spans 16 amino acids. Germline values: CDR1 MNHEY, CDR2 SMNVEV (reference sequence). CDR3 protein: CASSPRQGYSNQPQHF.

This chain connects TRBV19 to TRBJ1-1. CDR1 is LNHDA and CDR2 is SQIVND in the germline V gene (reference sequence). The CDR3 totals 14 residues. This CDR3 is CASSIDGPRAEAFF.

The chain employs TRBV20-1 and TRBJ1-2; TCRdb names TRBD1, which stays unverified in the absence of DNA. Per the germline V gene, CDR1 is DFQATT and CDR2 is SNEGSKA (reference sequence). This CDR3 is built from 11 residues. The CDR3 is CSAAGRRGYTF.

J is TRBJ1-2 and V is TRBV7-3; TCRdb selects TRBD1, and the lack of DNA leaves this call unchecked. The CDR3 covers 14 residues. The V gene's germline CDR1 is SGHTA and CDR2 FQGTGA. CDR3 loop: CASSLGQGLYGYTF.

The V call is TRBV5-1, the J call TRBJ2-7; without DNA, the TCRdb call of TRBD1 cannot be checked. Germline V CDR1 and CDR2: SGHRS, YFSETQ. This CDR3 spans 14 amino acids. CDR3 residues: CASSLALSSYEQYF.

The chain is built from TRBV20-1 and TRBJ2-7; TCRdb outputs TRBD2, but without DNA this stays unchecked. The CDR3 loop spans 12 amino acids. CDR1 and CDR2 (germline): DFQATT, SNEGSKA (reference sequence). The CDR3: CSASGGAYEQYF.

The chain is built from TRBV27 and TRBJ1-2; TCRdb names TRBD1, which stays unverified in the absence of DNA. CDR1 is MNHEY and CDR2 is SMNVEV in the germline V gene (reference sequence). The CDR3 loop spans 14 amino acids. The CDR3 protein is CASSSGQGDNGYTF.

The CDR3 is CASSLKRLDATEAFF. The rearrangement joins TRBV11-1 to TRBJ1-1. The CDR3 runs to 15 residues. Germline V gene sequence: CDR1 SGHAT, CDR2 FQDESV (reference sequence).

The chain carries TRBV5-4 and TRBJ2-5; the D call of TRBD2 rests on TCRdb alone, since no DNA is present to check it. Germline CDR1 reads SGHNT; CDR2 reads YYREEE (reference sequence). The CDR3 contains 14 residues. The CDR3 region is CASSVTTRKETQYF.

The rearrangement links TRBV5-1 to TRBJ2-7; TCRdb gives TRBD1 as the D gene, but with no DNA this cannot be confirmed. The CDR3 length is 18 residues. Germline V gene sequence: CDR1 SGHRS, CDR2 YFSETQ. The CDR3 here is CASSLVGLRDRGLYEQYF. The whole variable domain, filled in from reference TRBV5-1 and TRBJ2-7, reads KAGVTQTPRYLIKTRGQQVTLSCSPISGHRSVSWYQQTPGQGLQFLFEYFSETQRNKGNFPGRFSGRQFSNSRSEMNVSTLELGDSALYLCASSLVGLRDRGLYEQYFGPGTRLTVT.

The chain couples TRBV5-5 to TRBJ1-5. The CDR3 consists of 13 residues. Per the germline V gene, CDR1 is SGHKS and CDR2 is YYEKEE (reference sequence). The CDR3 spells CASSFRVDQPQHF.

The chain employs TRBV29-1 and TRBJ2-3; TCRdb calls TRBD1, which cannot be checked without DNA. Per germline, CDR1 SQVTM and CDR2 ANQGSEA. CDR3 length: 12 residues. CDR3 in amino acids: CSGGKSTDTQYF.

The CDR3 reads CASILGGLRSYNEQFF. This sequence joins TRBV28 and TRBJ2-1; TCRdb returns TRBD1, unconfirmable since there is no DNA. Germline V gene lookup returns CDR1 MDHEN and CDR2 SYDVKM. The CDR3 length is 16 residues.

The gene calls are TRBV5-1 and TRBJ2-5; TCRdb picks TRBD1, but there is no DNA to check that call. From germline, CDR1 is SGHRS and CDR2 YFSETQ. This CDR3 has 16 residues. The CDR3 sequence is CASSATTGVLTETQYF.

The rearrangement uses TRBV5-1 and TRBJ2-1; TCRdb proposes TRBD1, but this gene call is untestable without DNA. The CDR3 spans 17 residues. The germline V gene encodes CDR1 SGHRS and CDR2 YFSETQ. CDR3 protein: CASSLGSRQGIHGEQFF.

CDR3 sequence: CASSSLTLAGGSYNEQFF. This rearrangement joins TRBV6-5 to TRBJ2-1; as DNA is missing, the TRBD2 call by TCRdb cannot be tested. Germline V gives CDR1 MNHEY, CDR2 SVGAGI. The CDR3 has 18 residues.